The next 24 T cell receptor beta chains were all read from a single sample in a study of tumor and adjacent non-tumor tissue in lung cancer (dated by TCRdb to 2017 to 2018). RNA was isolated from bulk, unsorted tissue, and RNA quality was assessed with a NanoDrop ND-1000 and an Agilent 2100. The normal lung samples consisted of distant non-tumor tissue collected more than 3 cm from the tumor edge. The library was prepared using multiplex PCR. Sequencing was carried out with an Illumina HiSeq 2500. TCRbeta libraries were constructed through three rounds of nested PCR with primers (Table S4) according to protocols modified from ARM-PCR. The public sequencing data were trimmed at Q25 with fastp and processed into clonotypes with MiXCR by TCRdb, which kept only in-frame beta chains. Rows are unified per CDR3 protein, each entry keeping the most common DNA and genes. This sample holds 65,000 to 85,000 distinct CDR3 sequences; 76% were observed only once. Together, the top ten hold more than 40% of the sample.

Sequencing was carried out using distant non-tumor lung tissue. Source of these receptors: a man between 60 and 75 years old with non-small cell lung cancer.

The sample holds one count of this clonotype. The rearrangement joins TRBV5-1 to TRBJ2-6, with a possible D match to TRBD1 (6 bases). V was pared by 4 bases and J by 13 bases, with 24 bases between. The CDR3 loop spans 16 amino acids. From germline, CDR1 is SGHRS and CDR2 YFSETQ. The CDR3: CASSQGSVDGAIVLTF. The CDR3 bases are TGCGCCAGCAGCCAGGGGAGTGTTGACGGGGCCATTGTCCTGACTTTC.

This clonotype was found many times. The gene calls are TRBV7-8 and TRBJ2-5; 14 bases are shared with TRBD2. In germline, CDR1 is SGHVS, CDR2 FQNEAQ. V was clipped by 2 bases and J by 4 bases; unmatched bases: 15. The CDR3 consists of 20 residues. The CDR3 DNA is TGTGCCAGCAGCTTAAACAGAAATAAGGGACTAGCGGGAGTAAGAGAGACCCAGTACTTC. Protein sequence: CASSLNRNKGLAGVRETQYF.

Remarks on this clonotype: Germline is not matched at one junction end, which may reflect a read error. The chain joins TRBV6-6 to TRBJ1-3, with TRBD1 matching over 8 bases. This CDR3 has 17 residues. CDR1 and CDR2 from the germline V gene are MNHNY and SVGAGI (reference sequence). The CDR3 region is CGSNYSTGENRRNTIYF. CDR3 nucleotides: TGTGGCAGCAATTACTCGACAGGGGAGAACCGAAGAAACACCATATATTTT.

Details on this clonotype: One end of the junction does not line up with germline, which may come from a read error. The CDR3 region is CSVADRYQENQNF. The CDR3 DNA sequence: TGCAGCGTAGCGGACAGATACCAAGAGAATCAGAACTTC. The V and J genes are TRBV29-1 and TRBJ2-5; D possibly corresponds to TRBD1 (6 bases). The CDR3 is made up of 13 amino acids. Germline V lookup: CDR1 SQVTM, CDR2 ANQGSEA. The entire variable domain, with the rest obtained from reference TRBV29-1 and TRBJ2-5, is as follows: SAVISQKPSRDICQRGTSLTIQCQVDSQVTMMFWYRQQPGQSLTLIATANQGSEATYESGFVIDKFPISRPNLTFSTLTVSNMSPEDSSIYLCSVADRYQENQNFGPGTRLLVL.

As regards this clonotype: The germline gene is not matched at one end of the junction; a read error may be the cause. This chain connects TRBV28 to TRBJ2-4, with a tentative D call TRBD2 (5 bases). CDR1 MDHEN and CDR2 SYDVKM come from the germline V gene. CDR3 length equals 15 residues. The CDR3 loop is CSSSLYPLAKNIQYF. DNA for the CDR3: TGTTCTAGCAGTTTATACCCCCTAGCCAAAAACATTCAGTACTTT.

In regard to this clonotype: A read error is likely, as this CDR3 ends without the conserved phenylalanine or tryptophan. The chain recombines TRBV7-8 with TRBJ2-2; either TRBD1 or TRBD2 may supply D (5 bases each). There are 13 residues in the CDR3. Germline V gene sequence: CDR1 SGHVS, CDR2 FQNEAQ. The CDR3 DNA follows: TGTGCCAGCAGCGTCAAGAACACCGGGGCGCTGTTTTCT. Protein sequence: CASSVKNTGALFS.

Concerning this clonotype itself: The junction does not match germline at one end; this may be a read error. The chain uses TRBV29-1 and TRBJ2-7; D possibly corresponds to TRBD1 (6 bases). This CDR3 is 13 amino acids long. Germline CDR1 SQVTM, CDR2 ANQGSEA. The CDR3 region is CSDDQGGTYEQYF. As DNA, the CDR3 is TGCAGCGATGATCAAGGGGGAACCTACGAGCAGTATTTC.

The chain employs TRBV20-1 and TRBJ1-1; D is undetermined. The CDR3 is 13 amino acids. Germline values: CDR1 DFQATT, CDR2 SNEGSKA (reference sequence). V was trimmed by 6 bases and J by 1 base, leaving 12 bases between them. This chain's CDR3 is CSAEKLPNTEAFF. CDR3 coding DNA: TGCAGTGCCGAGAAACTTCCGAACACTGAAGCTTTCTTT.

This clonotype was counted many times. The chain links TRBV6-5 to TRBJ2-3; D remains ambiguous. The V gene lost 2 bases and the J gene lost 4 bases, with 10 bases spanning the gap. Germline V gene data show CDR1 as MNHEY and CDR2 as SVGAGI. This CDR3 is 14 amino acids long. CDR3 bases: TGTGCCAGCAGTTACCGGATTCAGGCAGATACGCAGTATTTT. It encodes CASSYRIQADTQYF.

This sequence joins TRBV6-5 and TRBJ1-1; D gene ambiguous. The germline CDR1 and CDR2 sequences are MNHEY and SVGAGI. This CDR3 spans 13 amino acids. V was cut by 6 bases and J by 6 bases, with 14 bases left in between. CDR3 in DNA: TGTGCCAGCAGCCCCGTCCCGAGGGCTGAAGCTTTCTTT. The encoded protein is CASSPVPRAEAFF.

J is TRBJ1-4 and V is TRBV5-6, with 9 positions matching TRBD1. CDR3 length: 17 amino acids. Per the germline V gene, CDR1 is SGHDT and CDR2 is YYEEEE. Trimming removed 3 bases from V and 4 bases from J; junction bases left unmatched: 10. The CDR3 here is CASSSRTGAQNNEKLFF. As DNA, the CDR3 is TGTGCCAGCAGCTCCAGGACAGGGGCCCAAAATAATGAAAAACTGTTTTTT.

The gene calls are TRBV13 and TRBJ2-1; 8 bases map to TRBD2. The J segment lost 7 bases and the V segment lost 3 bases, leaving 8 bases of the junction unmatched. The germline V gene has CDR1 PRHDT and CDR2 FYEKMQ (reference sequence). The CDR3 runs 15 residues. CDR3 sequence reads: CASSLWTSTWNEQFF. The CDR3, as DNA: TGTGCCAGCAGCTTGTGGACTAGCACCTGGAATGAGCAGTTCTTC.

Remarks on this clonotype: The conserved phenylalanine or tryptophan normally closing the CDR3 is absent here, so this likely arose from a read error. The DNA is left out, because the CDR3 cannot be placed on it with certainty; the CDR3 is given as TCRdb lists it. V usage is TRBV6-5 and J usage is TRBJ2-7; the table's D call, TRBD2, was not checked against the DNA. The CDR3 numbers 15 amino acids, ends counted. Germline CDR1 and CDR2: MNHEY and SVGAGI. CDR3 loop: CASSYSRRETAEQYL.

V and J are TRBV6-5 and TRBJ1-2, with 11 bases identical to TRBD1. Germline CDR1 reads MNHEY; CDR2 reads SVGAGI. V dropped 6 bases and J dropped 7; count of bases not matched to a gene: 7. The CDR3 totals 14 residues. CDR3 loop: CASSRTGGARGYTF. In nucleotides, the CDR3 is TGTGCCAGCAGCAGGACAGGGGGCGCCCGTGGCTACACCTTC.

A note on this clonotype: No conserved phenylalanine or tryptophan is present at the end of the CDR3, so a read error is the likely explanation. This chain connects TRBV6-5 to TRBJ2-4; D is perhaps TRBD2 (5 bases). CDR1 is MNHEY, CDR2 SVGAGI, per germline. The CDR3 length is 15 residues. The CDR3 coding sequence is TGTACCAGCAGTTACAACCGGGGTTCGGGGAACATCCAGTACGTC. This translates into CTSSYNRGSGNIQYV.

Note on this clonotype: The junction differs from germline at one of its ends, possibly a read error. Written as DNA, the CDR3 is TGTGCCAGTAGTATCAAGGGACAGGGGGCGGTCGCCCCTCTCGAGCAGTATTTC. Translated: CASSIKGQGAVAPLEQYF. This chain links TRBV19 with TRBJ2-7, with 12 bases aligning to TRBD1. Germline V CDR1 and CDR2: LNHDA, SQIVND (reference sequence). The CDR3 is 18 residues long. The full variable domain, completed using reference TRBV19 and TRBJ2-7, is DGGITQSPKYLFRKEGQNVTLSCEQNLNHDAMYWYRQDPGQGLRLIYYSQIVNDFQKGDIAEGYSVSREKKESFPLTVTSAQKNPTAFYLCASSIKGQGAVAPLEQYFGPGTRLTVT.

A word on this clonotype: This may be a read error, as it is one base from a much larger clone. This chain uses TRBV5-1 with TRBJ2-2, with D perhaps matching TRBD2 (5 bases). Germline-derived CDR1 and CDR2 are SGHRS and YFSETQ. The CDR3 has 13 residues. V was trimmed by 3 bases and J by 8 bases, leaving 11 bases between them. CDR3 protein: CASSSEVAGELFF. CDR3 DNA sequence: TGCGCCAGCAGCTCGGAGGTGGCTGGGGAGCTGTTTTTT.

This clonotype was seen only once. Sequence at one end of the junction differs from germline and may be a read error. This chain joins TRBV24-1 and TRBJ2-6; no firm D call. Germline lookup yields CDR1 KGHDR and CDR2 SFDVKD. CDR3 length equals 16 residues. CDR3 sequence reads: CTTGPNKESGVNVLTF. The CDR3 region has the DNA TGTACCACCGGGCCTAACAAGGAGTCTGGGGTCAACGTCCTGACTTTC.

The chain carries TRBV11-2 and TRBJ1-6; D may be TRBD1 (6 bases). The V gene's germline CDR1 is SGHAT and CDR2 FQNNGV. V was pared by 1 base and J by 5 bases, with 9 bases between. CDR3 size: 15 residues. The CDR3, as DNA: TGTGCCAGCAGCTTAGGCCGGACAGATAATTCACCCCTCCACTTT. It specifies CASSLGRTDNSPLHF.

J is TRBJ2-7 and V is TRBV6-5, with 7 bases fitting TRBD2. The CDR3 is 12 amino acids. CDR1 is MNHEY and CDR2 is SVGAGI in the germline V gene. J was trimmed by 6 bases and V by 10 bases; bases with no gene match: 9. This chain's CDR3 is CATRTSPLEQYF. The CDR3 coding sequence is TGTGCCACTCGGACTAGTCCGCTCGAGCAGTACTTC.

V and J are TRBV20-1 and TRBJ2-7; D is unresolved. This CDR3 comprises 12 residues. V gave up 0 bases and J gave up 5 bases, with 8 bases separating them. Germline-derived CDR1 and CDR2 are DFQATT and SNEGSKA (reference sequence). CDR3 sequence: CSARDAVDEQYF. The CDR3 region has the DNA TGCAGTGCTAGAGATGCAGTGGACGAGCAGTACTTC.

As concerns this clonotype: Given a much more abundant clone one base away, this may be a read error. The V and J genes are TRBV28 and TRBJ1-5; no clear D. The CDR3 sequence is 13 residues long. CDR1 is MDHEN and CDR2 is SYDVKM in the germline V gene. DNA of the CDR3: TGTGCCAGCAGGCGAGATTTGGGTCAGCCCCAGCGTTTT. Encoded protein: CASRRDLGQPQRF.

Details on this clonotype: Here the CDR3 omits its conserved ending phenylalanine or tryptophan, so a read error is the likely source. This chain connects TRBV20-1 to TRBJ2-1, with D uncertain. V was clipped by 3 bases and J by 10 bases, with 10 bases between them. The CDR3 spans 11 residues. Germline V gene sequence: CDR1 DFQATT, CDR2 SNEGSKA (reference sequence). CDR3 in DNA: TGCAGTGCTAGCGGGTCGCGGGAGCAGTTCGTT. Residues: CSASGSREQFV.

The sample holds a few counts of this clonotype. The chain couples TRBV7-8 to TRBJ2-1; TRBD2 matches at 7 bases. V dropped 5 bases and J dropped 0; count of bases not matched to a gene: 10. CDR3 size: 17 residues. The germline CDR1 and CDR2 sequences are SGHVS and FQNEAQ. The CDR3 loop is CASSTRQAGHSYNEQFF. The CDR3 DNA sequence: TGTGCCAGCAGCACCCGACAAGCGGGGCACTCCTACAATGAGCAGTTCTTC. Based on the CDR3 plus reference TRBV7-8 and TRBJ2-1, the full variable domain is GAGVSQSPRYKVAKRGQDVALRCDPISGHVSLFWYQQALGQGPEFLTYFQNEAQLDKSGLPSDRFFAERPEGSVSTLKIQRTQQEDSAVYLCASSTRQAGHSYNEQFFGPGTRLTVL.